This T cell receptor beta chain was sequenced for a study of early T cells in non-severe SARS-CoV-2 infection. On the study more broadly: Sequencing input comprised bulk RNA from unsorted whole blood; chain pairing was not available.

Trimming took 5 bases from V and 9 from J, leaving 17 bases between them. CDR3 length: 14 amino acids. The germline CDR1 and CDR2 sequences are SGHVS and FNYEAQ. This clonotype showed up just a few times. Its antigen remains unidentified. Individual cDNA molecules each received unique molecular identifiers attached to them. TCRdb recomputed calls from the 5' RACE reads with MiXCR, one row per CDR3 protein. This repertoire shows more than 55,000 distinct CDR3 sequences, roughly 13% found once; its top ten account for around 4.7%. Study-wide results and caveats: Matching with VDJdb favored anti-spike CD8 responses (missing private and CD4 specificities).

This receptor was obtained from an adult who was a healthcare worker with PCR-confirmed SARS-CoV-2 infection or an uninfected control (not recorded which). Sequencing used whole blood. J is TRBJ2-1 and V is TRBV7-6; the D call may be TRBD1 or TRBD2 (5 bases each). Here the CDR3 reads CASSRSGWGSEQFF. The CDR3, as DNA: TGTGCCAGCAGCCGGAGTGGGTGGGGGAGTGAGCAGTTCTTC.